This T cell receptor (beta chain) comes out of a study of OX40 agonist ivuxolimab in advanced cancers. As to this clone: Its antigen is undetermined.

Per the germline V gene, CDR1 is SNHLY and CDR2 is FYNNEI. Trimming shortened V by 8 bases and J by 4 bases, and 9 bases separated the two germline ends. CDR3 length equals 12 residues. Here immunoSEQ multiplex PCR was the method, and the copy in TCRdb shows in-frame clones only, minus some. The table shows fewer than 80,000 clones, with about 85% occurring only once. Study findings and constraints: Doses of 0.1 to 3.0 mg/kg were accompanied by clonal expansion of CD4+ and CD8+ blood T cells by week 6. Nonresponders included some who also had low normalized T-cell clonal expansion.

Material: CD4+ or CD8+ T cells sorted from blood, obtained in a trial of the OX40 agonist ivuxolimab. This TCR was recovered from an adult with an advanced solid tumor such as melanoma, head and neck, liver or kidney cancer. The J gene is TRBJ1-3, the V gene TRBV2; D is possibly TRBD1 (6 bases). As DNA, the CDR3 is TGTGCCAGCGGGGGGACAGGAAACACCATATATTTT. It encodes CASGGTGNTIYF.